A selection of T cell receptor beta chains follows, all from one sample in a study of blood T cell repertoires in COVID-19. Only in-frame clones appear in the TCRdb table, and some are missing; sequencing was by immunoSEQ multiplex PCR. The sample comprises roughly 200,000 clones, roughly 80% of which are singletons, and about 11% rests with the top ten. Sequenced material: peripheral blood. Receptor source: a woman older than 75 with COVID-19, enrolled during active disease. Both conserved end residues are part of each CDR3. The D gene is left open where the match is weak. A clone size is listed for some rows: how often the clone was seen (once, few, many), or a class if it is expanded.

j_call | d_call | v_call | clone_size | cdr3_nt | cdr3_aa
TRBJ2-2 | TRBD1 | TRBV19 | . | TGTGCCAGTAGTCCCAGGGGGTTGGATAGGCCCGGGGAGCTGTTTTTT | CASSPRGLDRPGELFF
TRBJ2-5 | TRBD2 | TRBV11-2 | . | TGTGCCAGCAGCTTAGGGGCTAGCGGTAATGGAGAGACCCAGTACTTC | CASSLGASGNGETQYF
TRBJ1-3 | TRBD1 | TRBV28 | once | TGTGCCAGCAGTGTAGACAGGGGAACAGCTGGAAACACCATATATTTT | CASSVDRGTAGNTIYF
TRBJ2-3 | TRBD2 | TRBV19 | . | TGTGCCAGTAGGGCGGGGAGGGCCACAGATACGCAGTATTTT | CASRAGRATDTQYF
TRBJ2-2 | TRBD2 | TRBV20-1 | . | TGCAGTGCTAGTAGGGGAAGCGCGGGGGCCGGGGAGCTGTTTTTT | CSASRGSAGAGELFF
TRBJ1-2 | TRBD1 | TRBV7-9 | . | TGTGCCAGCAGCTCCGGGACAGGGGGAAACTATGGCTACACCTTC | CASSSGTGGNYGYTF
TRBJ2-3 | TRBD2 | TRBV27 | . | TGTGCCAGCAGTTTATCGGCCCTAGCGGGGACCAAGCAAGATACGCAGTATTTT | CASSLSALAGTKQDTQYF
TRBJ2-5 | TRBD2 | TRBV5-5 | few | TGTGCCAGCAGCTTGAGGGGACTAGCGGGGACCCAACCGGAGACCCAGTACTTC | CASSLRGLAGTQPETQYF
TRBJ2-3 | . | TRBV14 | once | TGTGCCAGCAGCCCTCCTGTACGGGATACGCAGTATTTT | CASSPPVRDTQYF
TRBJ1-2 | TRBD1 | TRBV5-1 | . | TGCGCCAGCAGCGGAGACAGGGGGAGTTACTATGGCTACACCTTC | CASSGDRGSYYGYTF
TRBJ1-1 | . | TRBV12-3/TRBV12-4 | few | TGTGCCAGCAGTTTAGGGGAGACTTTCTTT | CASSLGETFF
TRBJ1-5 | . | TRBV6-5 | . | TGTGCCAGCAGGGGTCGGGGCAATCAGCCCCAGCATTTT | CASRGRGNQPQHF
TRBJ1-4 | . | TRBV6-6 | few | TGTGCCCATGCCCTCAAGTTGAGGGAAAAACTGTTTTTT | CAHALKLREKLFF
TRBJ1-5 | . | TRBV7-2 | . | TGTACCAGCAGCTCAAGTCAGGGGTATCAGCCCCAGCATTTT | CTSSSSQGYQPQHF
TRBJ1-1 | . | TRBV6-6 | . | TGTGCCAGCAGTTCGCTCACAGGGCCGGGCACTGAAGCTTTCTTT | CASSSLTGPGTEAFF
TRBJ2-3 | TRBD2 | TRBV19 | . | TGTGCCAGTAGACTGACTAGCGGGTGGGCGGATACGCAGTATTTT | CASRLTSGWADTQYF
TRBJ2-1 | . | TRBV6-2/TRBV6-3 | few | TGTGCCAGCAGTTACCACTACAATGAGCAGTTCTTC | CASSYHYNEQFF
TRBJ1-1 | TRBD1 | TRBV27 | . | TGTGCCAGCAGTTCCAGGATGGGACAGGTGAACACTGAAGCTTTCTTT | CASSSRMGQVNTEAFF
TRBJ1-1 | . | TRBV6-2/TRBV6-3 | . | TGTGCCAGCAGTTACTCGATCCTCGGGTATGGGAACACTGAAGCTTTCTTT | CASSYSILGYGNTEAFF
TRBJ1-2 | . | TRBV5-6 | few | TGTGCCAGCAGCCTTAACAGGGAGTATGGCTACACCTTC | CASSLNREYGYTF
TRBJ1-6 | TRBD1 | TRBV5-4 | . | TGTGCCAGCAGTTTGGACAGGGGCGCCTCACCCCTCCACTTT | CASSLDRGASPLHF
TRBJ2-5 | . | TRBV28 | once | TGTGCCAGCAGTCCACCCGGGACACCAGAGACCCAGTACTTC | CASSPPGTPETQYF
TRBJ2-1 | TRBD1 | TRBV2 | . | TGTGCCAGCAGCGAACTACAGGGGCGGTTCTTC | CASSELQGRFF
TRBJ1-6 | TRBD1 | TRBV6-4 | few | TGTGCCAGCAGCTTGGGACAGGATAATAATTCACCCCTCCACTTT | CASSLGQDNNSPLHF
TRBJ1-1 | TRBD1 | TRBV18 | . | TGTGCCAGCTCACCGGCCGGGACAGGGGTTACTGAAGCTTTCTTT | CASSPAGTGVTEAFF
TRBJ2-5 | . | TRBV4-1 | . | TGCGCCAGCAGTATATCCCGGGGGACTGTAGAGACCCAGTACTTC | CASSISRGTVETQYF
TRBJ1-3 | . | TRBV19 | . | TGTGCCAGTAGTCCCGGCCGGGGAGCCTCTGGAAACACCATATATTTT | CASSPGRGASGNTIYF
TRBJ1-2 | . | TRBV6-4 | . | TGTGCCAGCAGTGACGGGCGGGCTCTCACCTTC | CASSDGRALTF
TRBJ2-7 | TRBD1 | TRBV13 | . | TGTGCCAGCAGCCCAACAGGGGCGCGGGAGCAGTACTTC | CASSPTGAREQYF
TRBJ1-3 | . | TRBV18 | . | TGTGCCAGCTCACCACTGGTTCCGGGTAATACTGGAAACACCATATATTTT | CASSPLVPGNTGNTIYF
TRBJ1-2 | TRBD1 | TRBV28 | few | TGTGCCAGCACCCTAGGGGGACAGGGAGGGTACGGCTACACCTTC | CASTLGGQGGYGYTF
TRBJ2-3 | . | TRBV2 | . | TGTGCCAGCAAGAGGGAGGCAGATACGCAGTATTTT | CASKREADTQYF
TRBJ2-3 | TRBD2 | TRBV2 | . | TGTGCCAGCAGTGTTGGAGCGGGGGGCACAGATACGCAGTATTTT | CASSVGAGGTDTQYF